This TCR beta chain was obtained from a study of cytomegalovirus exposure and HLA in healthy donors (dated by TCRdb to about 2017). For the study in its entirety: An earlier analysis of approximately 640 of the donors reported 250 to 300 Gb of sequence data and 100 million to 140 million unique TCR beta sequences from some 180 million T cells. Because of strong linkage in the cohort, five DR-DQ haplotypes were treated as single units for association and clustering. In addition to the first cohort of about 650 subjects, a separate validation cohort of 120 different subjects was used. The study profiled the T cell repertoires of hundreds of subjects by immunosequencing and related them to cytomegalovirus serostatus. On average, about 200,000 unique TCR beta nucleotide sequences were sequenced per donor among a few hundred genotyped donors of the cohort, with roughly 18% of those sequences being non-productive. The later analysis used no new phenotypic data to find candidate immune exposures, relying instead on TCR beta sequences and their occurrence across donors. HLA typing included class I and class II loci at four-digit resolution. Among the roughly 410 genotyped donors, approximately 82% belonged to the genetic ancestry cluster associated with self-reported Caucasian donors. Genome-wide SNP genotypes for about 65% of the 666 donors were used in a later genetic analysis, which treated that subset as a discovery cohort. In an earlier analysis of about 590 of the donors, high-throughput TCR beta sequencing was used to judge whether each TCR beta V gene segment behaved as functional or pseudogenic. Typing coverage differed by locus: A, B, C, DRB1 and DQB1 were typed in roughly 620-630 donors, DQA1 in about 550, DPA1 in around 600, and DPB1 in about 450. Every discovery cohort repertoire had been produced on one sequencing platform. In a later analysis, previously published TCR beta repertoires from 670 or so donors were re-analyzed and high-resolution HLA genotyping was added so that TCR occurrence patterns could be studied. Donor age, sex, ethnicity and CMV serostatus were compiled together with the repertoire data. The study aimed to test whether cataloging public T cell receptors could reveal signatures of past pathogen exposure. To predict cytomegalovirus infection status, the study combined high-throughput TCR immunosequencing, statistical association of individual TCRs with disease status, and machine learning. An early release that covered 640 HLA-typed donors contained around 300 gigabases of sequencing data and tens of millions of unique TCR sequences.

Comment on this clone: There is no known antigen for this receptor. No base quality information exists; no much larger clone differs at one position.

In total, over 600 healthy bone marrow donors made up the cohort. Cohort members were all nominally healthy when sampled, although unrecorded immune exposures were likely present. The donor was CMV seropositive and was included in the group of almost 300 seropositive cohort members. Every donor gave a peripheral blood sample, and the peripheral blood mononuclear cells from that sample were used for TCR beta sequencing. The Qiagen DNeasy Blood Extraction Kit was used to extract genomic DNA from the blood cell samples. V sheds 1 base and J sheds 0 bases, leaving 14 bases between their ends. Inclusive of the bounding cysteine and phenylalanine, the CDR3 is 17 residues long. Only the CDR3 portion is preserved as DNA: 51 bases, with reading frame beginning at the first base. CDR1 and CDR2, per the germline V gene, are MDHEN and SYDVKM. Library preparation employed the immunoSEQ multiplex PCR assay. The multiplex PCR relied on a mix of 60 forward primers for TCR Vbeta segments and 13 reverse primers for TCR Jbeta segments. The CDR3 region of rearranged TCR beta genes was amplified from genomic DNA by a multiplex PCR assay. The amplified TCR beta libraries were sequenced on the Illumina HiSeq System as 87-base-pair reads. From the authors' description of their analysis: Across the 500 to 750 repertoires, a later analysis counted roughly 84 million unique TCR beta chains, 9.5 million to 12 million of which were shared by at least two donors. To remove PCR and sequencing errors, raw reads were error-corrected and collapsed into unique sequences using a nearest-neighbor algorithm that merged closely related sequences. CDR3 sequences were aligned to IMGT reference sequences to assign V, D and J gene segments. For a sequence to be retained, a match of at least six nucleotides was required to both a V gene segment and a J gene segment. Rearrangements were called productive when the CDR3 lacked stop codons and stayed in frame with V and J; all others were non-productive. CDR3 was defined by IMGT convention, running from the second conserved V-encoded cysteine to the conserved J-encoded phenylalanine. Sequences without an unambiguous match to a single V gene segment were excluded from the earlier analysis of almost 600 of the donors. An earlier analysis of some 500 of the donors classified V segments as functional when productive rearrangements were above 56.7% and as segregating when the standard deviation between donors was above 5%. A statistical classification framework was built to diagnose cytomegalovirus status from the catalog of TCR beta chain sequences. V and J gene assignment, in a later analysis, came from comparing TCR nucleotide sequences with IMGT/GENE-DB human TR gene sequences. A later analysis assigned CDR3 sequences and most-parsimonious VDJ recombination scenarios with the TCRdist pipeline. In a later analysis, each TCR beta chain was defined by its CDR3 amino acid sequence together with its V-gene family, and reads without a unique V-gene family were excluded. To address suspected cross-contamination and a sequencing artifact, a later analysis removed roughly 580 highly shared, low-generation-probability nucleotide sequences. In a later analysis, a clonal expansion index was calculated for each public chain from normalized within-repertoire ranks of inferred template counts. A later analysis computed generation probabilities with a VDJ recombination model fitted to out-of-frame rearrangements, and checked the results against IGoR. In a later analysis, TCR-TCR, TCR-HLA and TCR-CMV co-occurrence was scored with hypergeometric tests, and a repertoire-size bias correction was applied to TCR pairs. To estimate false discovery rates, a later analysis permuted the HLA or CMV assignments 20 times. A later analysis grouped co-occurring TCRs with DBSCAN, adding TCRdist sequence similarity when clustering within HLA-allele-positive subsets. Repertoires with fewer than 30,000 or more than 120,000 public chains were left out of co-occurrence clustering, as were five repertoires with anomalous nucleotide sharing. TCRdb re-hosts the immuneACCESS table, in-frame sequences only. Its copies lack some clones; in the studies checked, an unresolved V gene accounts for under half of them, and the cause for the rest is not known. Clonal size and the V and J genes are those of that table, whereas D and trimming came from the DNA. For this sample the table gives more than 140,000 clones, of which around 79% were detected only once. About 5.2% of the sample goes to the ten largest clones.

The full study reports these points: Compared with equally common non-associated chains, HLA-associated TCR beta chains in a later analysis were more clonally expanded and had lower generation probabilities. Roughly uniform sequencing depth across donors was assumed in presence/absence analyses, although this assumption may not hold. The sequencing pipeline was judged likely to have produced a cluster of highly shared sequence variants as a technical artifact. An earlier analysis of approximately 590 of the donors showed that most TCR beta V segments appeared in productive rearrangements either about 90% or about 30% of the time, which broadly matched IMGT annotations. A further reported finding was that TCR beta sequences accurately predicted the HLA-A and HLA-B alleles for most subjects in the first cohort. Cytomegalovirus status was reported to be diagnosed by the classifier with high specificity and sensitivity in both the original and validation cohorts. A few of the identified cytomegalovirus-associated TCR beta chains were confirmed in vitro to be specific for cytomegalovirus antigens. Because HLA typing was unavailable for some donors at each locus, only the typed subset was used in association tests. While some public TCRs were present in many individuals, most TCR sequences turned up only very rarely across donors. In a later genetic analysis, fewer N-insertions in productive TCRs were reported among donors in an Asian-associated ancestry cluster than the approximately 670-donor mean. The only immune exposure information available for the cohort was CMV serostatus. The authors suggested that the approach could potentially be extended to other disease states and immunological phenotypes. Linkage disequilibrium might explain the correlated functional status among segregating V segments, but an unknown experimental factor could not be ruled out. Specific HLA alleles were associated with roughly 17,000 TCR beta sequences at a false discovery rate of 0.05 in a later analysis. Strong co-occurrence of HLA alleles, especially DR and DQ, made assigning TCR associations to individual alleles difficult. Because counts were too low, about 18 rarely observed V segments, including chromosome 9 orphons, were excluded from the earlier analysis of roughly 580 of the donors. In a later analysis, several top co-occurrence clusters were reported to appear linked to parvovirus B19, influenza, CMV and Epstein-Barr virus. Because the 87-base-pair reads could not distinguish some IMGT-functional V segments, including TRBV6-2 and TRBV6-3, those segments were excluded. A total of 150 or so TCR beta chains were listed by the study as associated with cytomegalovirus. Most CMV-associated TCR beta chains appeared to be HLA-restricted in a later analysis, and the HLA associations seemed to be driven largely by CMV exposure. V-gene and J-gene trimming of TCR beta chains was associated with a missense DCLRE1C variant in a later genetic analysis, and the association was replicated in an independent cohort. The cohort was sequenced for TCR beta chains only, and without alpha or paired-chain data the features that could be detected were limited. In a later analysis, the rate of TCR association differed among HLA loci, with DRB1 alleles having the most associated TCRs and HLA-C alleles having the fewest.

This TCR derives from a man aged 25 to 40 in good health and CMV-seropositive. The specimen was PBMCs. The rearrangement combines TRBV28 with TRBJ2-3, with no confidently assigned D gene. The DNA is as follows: TGTGCCAGCAGTTTATTTTTTTCGGTCAGGAGCACAGATACGCAGTATTTT. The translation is CASSLFFSVRSTDTQYF.